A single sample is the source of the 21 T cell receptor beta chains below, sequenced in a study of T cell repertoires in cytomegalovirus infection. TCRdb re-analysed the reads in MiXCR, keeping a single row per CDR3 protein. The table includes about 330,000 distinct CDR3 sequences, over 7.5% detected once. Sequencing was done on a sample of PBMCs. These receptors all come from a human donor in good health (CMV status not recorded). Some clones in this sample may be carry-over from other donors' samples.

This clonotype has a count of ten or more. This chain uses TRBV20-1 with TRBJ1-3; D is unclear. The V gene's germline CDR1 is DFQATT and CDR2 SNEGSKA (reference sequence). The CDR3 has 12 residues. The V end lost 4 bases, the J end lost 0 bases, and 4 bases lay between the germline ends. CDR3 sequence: CSAKTSGNTIYF. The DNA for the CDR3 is TGCAGTGCTAAGACCTCTGGAAACACCATATATTTT.

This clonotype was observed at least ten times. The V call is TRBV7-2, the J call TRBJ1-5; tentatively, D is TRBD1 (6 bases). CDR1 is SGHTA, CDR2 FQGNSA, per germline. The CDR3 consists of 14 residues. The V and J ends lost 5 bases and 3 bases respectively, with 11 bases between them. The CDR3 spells CASSPDRANQPQHF. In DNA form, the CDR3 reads TGTGCCAGCAGCCCGGACAGAGCCAATCAGCCCCAGCATTTT.

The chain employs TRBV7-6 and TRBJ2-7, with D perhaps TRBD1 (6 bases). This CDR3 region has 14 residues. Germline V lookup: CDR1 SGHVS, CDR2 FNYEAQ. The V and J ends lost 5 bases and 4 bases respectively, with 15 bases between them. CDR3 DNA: TGTGCCAGCAGCCAGGTAGGGGGTGGGTACGAGCAGTACTTC. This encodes CASSQVGGGYEQYF.

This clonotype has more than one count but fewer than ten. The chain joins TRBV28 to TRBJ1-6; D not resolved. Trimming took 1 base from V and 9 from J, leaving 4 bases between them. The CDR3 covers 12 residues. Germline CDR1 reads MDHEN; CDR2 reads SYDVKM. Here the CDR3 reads CASSLSPSPLHF. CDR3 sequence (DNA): TGTGCCAGCAGTTTATCCCCTTCACCCCTCCACTTT.

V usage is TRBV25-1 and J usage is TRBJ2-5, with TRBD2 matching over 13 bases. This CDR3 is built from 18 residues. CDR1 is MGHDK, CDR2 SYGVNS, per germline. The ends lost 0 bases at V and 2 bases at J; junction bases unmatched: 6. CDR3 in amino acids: CASSEYPPGLAGQETQYF. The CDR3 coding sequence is TGTGCCAGCAGTGAATATCCGCCGGGACTAGCGGGACAAGAGACCCAGTACTTC.

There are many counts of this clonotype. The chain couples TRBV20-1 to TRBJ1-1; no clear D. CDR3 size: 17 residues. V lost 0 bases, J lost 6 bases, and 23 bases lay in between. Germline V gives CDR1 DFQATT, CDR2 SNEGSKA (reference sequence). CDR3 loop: CSARDRSGARLYSEAFF. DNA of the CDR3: TGCAGTGCTAGAGATAGAAGTGGCGCGAGGTTATACTCTGAAGCTTTCTTT.

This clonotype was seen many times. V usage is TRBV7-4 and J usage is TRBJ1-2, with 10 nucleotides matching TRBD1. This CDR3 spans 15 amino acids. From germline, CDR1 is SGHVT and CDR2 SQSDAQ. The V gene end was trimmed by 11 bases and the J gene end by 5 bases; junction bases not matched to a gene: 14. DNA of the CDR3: TGTGCCGGATGGGACAGGGGACATACCGCTTATGGCTACACCTTC. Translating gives CAGWDRGHTAYGYTF.

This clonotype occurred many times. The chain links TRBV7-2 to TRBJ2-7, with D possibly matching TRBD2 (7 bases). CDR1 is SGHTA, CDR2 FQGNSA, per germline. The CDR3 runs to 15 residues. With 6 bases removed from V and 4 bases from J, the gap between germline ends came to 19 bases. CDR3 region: CASSPRGGGHYEQYF. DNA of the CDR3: TGTGCCAGCAGTCCAAGGGGGGGAGGCCATTACGAGCAGTACTTC.

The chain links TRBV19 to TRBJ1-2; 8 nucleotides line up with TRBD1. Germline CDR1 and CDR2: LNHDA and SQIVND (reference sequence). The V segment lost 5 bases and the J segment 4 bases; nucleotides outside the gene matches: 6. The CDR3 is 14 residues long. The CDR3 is CASSGQGLIYGYTF. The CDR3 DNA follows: TGTGCCAGTAGTGGACAGGGTTTAATCTATGGCTACACCTTC.

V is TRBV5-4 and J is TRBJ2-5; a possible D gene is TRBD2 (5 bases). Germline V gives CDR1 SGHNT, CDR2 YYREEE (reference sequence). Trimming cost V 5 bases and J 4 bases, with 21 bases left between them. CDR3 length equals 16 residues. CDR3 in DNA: TGTGCCAGCAGTTTACCGTCGGTGGGTGGAGGAGAGACCCAGTACTTC. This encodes CASSLPSVGGGETQYF.

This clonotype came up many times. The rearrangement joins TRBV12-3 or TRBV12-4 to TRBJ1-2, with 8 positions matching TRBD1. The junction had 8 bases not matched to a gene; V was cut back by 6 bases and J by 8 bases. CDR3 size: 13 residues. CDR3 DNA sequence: TGTGCCAGCAGGCCAGGGGGCCTGAGCGGCTACACCTTC. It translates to CASRPGGLSGYTF.

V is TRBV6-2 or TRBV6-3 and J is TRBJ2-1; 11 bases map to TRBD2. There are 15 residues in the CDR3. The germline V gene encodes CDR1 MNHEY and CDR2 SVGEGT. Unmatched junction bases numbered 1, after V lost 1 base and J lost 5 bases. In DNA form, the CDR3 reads TGTGCCAGCAGTTACTTGGGACTAGCGGACAATGAGCAGTTCTTC. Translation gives CASSYLGLADNEQFF.

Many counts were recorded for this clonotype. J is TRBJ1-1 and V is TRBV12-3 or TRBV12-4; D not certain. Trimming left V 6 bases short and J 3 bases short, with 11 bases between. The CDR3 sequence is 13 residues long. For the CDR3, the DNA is TGTGCCAGCAGCCGTGGACCTTACACTGAAGCTTTCTTT. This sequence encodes CASSRGPYTEAFF.

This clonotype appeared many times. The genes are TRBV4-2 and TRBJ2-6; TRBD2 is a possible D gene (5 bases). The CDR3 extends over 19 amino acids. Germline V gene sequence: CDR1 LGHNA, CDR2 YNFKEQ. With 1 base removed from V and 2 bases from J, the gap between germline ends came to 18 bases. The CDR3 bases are TGTGCCAGCAGCCAAGTGAACAAGGGAGTTGTAGCTGGGGCCAACGTCCTGACTTTC. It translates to CASSQVNKGVVAGANVLTF.

CDR3 bases: TGTGCCACCAGCAGAGAGAGGACTAGCACCTACAATGAGCAGTTCTTC. Protein product: CATSRERTSTYNEQFF. This chain links TRBV15 with TRBJ2-1; 8 bases are a match to TRBD2. Trimming took 0 bases from V and 2 from J; bases not matched to a gene: 3. CDR1 and CDR2 from the germline V gene are LNHNV and YYDKDF (reference sequence). This CDR3 region has 16 residues.

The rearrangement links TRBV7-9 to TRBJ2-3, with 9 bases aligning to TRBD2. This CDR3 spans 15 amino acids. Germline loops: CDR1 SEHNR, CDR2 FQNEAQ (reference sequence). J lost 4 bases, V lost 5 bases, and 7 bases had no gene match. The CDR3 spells CASSPPASGADTQYF. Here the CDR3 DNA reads TGTGCCAGCAGCCCCCCGGCTAGCGGGGCAGATACGCAGTATTTT.

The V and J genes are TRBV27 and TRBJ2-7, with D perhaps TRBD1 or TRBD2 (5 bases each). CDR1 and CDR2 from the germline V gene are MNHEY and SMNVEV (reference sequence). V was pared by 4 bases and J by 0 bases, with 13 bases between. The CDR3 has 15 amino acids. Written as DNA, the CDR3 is TGTGCCAGCAGTTCCCTCGGGGCTAGCTCCTACGAGCAGTACTTC. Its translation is CASSSLGASSYEQYF.

The CDR3 reads CATSGGGSTDTQYF. The CDR3 DNA follows: TGTGCCACCAGTGGCGGGGGTAGCACAGATACGCAGTATTTT. This rearrangement joins TRBV24-1 to TRBJ2-3, with TRBD2 identical over 7 bases. From germline, CDR1 is KGHDR and CDR2 SFDVKD. The V and J ends lost 5 bases and 0 bases, in that order; junction bases with no gene match: 1. This CDR3 is 14 amino acids long.

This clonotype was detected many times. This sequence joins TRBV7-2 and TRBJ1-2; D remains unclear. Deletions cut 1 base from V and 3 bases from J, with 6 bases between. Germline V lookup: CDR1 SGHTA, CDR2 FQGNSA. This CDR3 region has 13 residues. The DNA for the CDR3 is TGTGCCAGCAGCTTAGAAGGTTACTATGGCTACACCTTC. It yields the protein CASSLEGYYGYTF.

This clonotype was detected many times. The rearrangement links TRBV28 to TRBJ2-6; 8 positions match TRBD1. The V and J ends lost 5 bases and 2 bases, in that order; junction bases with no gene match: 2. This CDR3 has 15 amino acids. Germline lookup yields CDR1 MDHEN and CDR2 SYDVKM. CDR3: CASSRQGPGANVLTF. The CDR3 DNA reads TGTGCCAGCAGTCGACAGGGGCCTGGGGCCAACGTCCTGACTTTC.

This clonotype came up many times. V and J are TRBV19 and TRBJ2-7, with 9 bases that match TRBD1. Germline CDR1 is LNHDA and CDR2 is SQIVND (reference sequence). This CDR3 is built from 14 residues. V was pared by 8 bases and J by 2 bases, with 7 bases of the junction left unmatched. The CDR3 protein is CASGEGTGTYEQYF. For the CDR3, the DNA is TGTGCCAGTGGGGAAGGGACAGGGACCTACGAGCAGTACTTC.